The 7 T cell receptor beta chains below were found in one sample sequenced in a study of cytomegalovirus exposure and HLA in healthy donors. Here immunoSEQ multiplex PCR was the method, and the copy in TCRdb shows in-frame clones only, minus some. In the table there are around 70,000 clones, 94% of which are singletons. Sequenced input: PBMCs. These receptor sequences come from a woman between 18 and 29 years old in good health and CMV-seronegative.

The CDR3 here is CASSWTLEGRTSGNTIYF. The CDR3 bases are TGTGCCAGCAGCTGGACGCTGGAGGGGAGGACGTCCGGAAACACCATATATTTT. The J gene is TRBJ1-3, the V gene TRBV5-6; tentatively, D is TRBD1 (5 bases). From germline, CDR1 is SGHDT and CDR2 YYEEEE. Trimming stripped 3 bases from V and 4 bases from J, with 23 bases between. The CDR3 totals 18 residues.

The genes are TRBV28 and TRBJ1-4; 7 bases align to TRBD1. This CDR3 region has 12 residues. CDR1 and CDR2 from the germline V gene are MDHEN and SYDVKM. CDR3 in amino acids: CATRQGNEKLFF. CDR3 coding DNA: TGTGCAACTCGACAGGGAAATGAAAAACTGTTTTTT.

The table lists this clone with a count of one. The rearrangement joins TRBV18 to TRBJ2-1; 11 bases match TRBD2. This CDR3 comprises 15 residues. Trimming cost V 3 bases and J 12 bases; bases outside gene matches: 10. Per the germline V gene, CDR1 is KGHSH and CDR2 is LQKENI. CDR3 protein: CASSPGLAGGPGQFF. The CDR3 nucleotides read TGTGCCAGCTCACCCGGACTAGCGGGCGGCCCTGGGCAGTTCTTC.

The J gene is TRBJ2-1, the V gene TRBV5-6, with 13 bases that match TRBD2. The CDR3 has 19 amino acids. Unmatched junction bases numbered 10, after V lost 4 bases and J lost 0 bases. The germline CDR1 and CDR2 sequences are SGHDT and YYEEEE. The CDR3 bases are TGTGCCAGCAGCGACAGGACTAGCGGGGGAGTACCCTCCTACAATGAGCAGTTCTTC. It encodes CASSDRTSGGVPSYNEQFF.

The chain uses TRBV11-2 and TRBJ2-7; 7 bases line up with TRBD2. The ends lost 4 bases at V and 6 bases at J; junction bases unmatched: 18. Germline V CDR1 and CDR2: SGHAT, FQNNGV. CDR3 length equals 17 residues. DNA for the CDR3: TGTGCCAGCAGCTACCAGCCAGGACCGGGGGGACGCCGCGAGCAGTACTTC. Protein sequence: CASSYQPGPGGRREQYF.

V is TRBV28 and J is TRBJ1-2; 10 bases are shared with TRBD1. The CDR3 is 13 residues long. Germline lookup yields CDR1 MDHEN and CDR2 SYDVKM. J was trimmed by 3 bases and V by 6 bases; bases with no gene match: 1. Here the CDR3 DNA reads TGTGCCAGCAGGACAGGGGGCGACTATGGCTACACCTTC. Protein product: CASRTGGDYGYTF.

This rearrangement joins TRBV9 to TRBJ2-2; 7 bases fit TRBD2. The CDR3 is 16 amino acids. The germline V gene has CDR1 SGDLS and CDR2 YYNGEE. V lost 0 bases and J lost 7; bases outside the gene matches: 9. The CDR3 region is CASSVAWATGGGELFF. CDR3 nucleotide sequence: TGTGCCAGCAGCGTAGCCTGGGCCACGGGGGGCGGGGAGCTGTTTTTT.